Below, one T cell receptor (beta chain) is given with its context. Enrollees, roughly 18 to 89 years old, lived in approximately 24 US areas. The J segment lost 3 bases and the V segment lost 4 bases, leaving 7 bases of the junction unmatched. The CDR3 is made up of 16 amino acids. Per the germline V gene, CDR1 is SGHVS and CDR2 is FNYEAQ. The source of the sample is a study of blood T cell repertoires in COVID-19. Study-level information: Sites across the United States, Italy and Spain contributed samples from acute and convalescent COVID-19.

Measured with immunoSEQ multiplex PCR; TCRdb has only the in-frame clones, and not every one. The sample holds about 270,000 clones; 80% to 90% are singletons and the top ten take under 3%. This chain links TRBV7-6 with TRBJ2-1, with 9 bases aligning to TRBD1. The sample comprised PBMCs or T cells enriched from blood (not recorded which). This sequence was found in a woman younger than 30 who had recovered from COVID-19. The CDR3 loop reads CASSSYRDRDYNEQFF. The CDR3 DNA follows: TGTGCCAGCAGCTCGTACCGGGACAGGGACTACAATGAGCAGTTCTTC.